The entry below gives a single T cell receptor (beta chain) sequence along with its context. Profiled with immunoSEQ multiplex PCR; TCRdb holds only in-frame clones, not every one. The sample has hundreds of thousands of clones; 88% are singletons. The data stem from a study of cytomegalovirus exposure and HLA in healthy donors. With 0 bases removed from V and 4 bases from J, the gap between germline ends came to 16 bases. The length of the CDR3 is 16 residues. Germline CDR1 is MNHEY and CDR2 is SVGAGI. The chain combines TRBV6-5 with TRBJ2-7, with D perhaps TRBD1 (6 bases). The clonotype originates from a woman younger than 35 in good health and CMV-seronegative. Sequenced input: PBMCs. CDR3 residues: CASSYSYFRGYYEQYF. In nucleotides, the CDR3 is TGTGCCAGCAGTTACTCATACTTCAGGGGTTATTACGAGCAGTACTTC.